The 30 T cell receptor beta chains below come from one sample, sequenced in a study of shared T cell receptors in the human thymus. The table came from immunoSEQ multiplex PCR; TCRdb's copy has only in-frame clones and leaves some out. The sample lists more than 300,000 clones, 95% occurring once. The sequencing input was thymocytes. The receptor set was obtained from a human donor.

V usage is TRBV28 and J usage is TRBJ1-1, with D perhaps matching TRBD1 (6 bases). V dropped 3 bases and J dropped 1 base, with 15 bases sitting between them. The CDR3 spans 16 residues. Germline loops: CDR1 MDHEN, CDR2 SYDVKM. CDR3 loop: CASSFRAWGPNTEAFF. The CDR3 region has the DNA TGTGCCAGCAGTTTTAGGGCCTGGGGGCCGAACACTGAAGCTTTCTTT.

DNA for the CDR3: TGCGCCAGCAGCCCCAGTCGGGGGCGTGAGGAAGACACTGAAGCTTTCTTT. Amino acids: CASSPSRGREEDTEAFF. The rearrangement links TRBV4-1 to TRBJ1-1, with a possible D match to TRBD1 (6 bases). Trimming shortened V by 4 bases and J by 3 bases, and 21 bases separated the two germline ends. CDR3 length equals 17 residues. Looked up from germline, CDR1 is MGHRA and CDR2 is YSYEKL.

DNA for the CDR3: TGCGCCAGCAGCCAAGAAGGCGGGACACTCGGGATGATTGGAAACACCATATATTTT. This sequence encodes CASSQEGGTLGMIGNTIYF. The chain combines TRBV4-3 with TRBJ1-3; perhaps TRBD1 as D (6 bases). Germline V gene data show CDR1 as LGHNA and CDR2 as YSLEER. Trimming removed 0 bases from V and 3 bases from J, with 21 bases in between. This CDR3 comprises 19 residues.

J is TRBJ2-1 and V is TRBV11-2; 12 positions match TRBD2. The CDR3 runs to 18 residues. V was clipped by 5 bases and J by 4 bases; unmatched bases: 12. The V gene's germline CDR1 is SGHAT and CDR2 FQNNGV. The CDR3 here is CASSPTLLAGGSYNEQFF. DNA of the CDR3: TGTGCCAGCAGCCCGACCCTCCTAGCGGGAGGGTCTTACAATGAGCAGTTCTTC.

The V gene is TRBV2, the J gene TRBJ2-2; D is possibly TRBD2 (6 bases). The V gene's germline CDR1 is SNHLY and CDR2 FYNNEI. The CDR3 contains 18 residues. Deletions cut 1 base from V and 0 bases from J, with 15 bases between. The CDR3 DNA sequence: TGTGCCAGCAGTGAAGGGGTCGGACTACCCTCGAACACCGGGGAGCTGTTTTTT. This translates into CASSEGVGLPSNTGELFF.

The rearrangement uses TRBV5-4 and TRBJ1-4; D call uncertain. Germline CDR1 SGHNT, CDR2 YYREEE (reference sequence). The V end lost 4 bases, the J end lost 5 bases, and 9 bases lay between the germline ends. This CDR3 has 13 residues. CDR3 region: CASSGVSNEKLFF. The CDR3, as DNA: TGTGCCAGCAGCGGGGTTTCCAATGAAAAACTGTTTTTT.

This sequence joins TRBV27 and TRBJ1-5, with D tentatively TRBD1 (5 bases). Looked up from germline, CDR1 is MNHEY and CDR2 is SMNVEV (reference sequence). The V and J ends lost 5 bases and 3 bases respectively, with 17 bases between them. This CDR3 comprises 16 residues. The CDR3 spells CASSPFGARDNQPQHF. The CDR3 DNA reads as TGTGCCAGCAGTCCCTTTGGGGCCAGGGACAATCAGCCCCAGCATTTT.

The chain couples TRBV6-5 to TRBJ2-1; TRBD1 matches at 7 bases. J gave up 5 bases and V 10 bases, and 8 bases lay outside the gene matches. There are 13 residues in the CDR3. Looked up from germline, CDR1 is MNHEY and CDR2 is SVGAGI. The CDR3 loop is CATHRDRDNEQFF. CDR3 DNA sequence: TGTGCCACTCACCGGGACAGAGACAATGAGCAGTTCTTC.

V is TRBV19 and J is TRBJ2-5; 15 bases fit TRBD2. There are 15 residues in the CDR3. The junction had 6 bases not matched to a gene; V was cut back by 6 bases and J by 7 bases. Germline CDR1 LNHDA, CDR2 SQIVND (reference sequence). The CDR3 region is CASSRTSGRGGTQYF. The CDR3 region has the DNA TGTGCCAGTAGCAGGACTAGCGGGAGGGGTGGGACCCAGTACTTC.

The V call is TRBV28, the J call TRBJ1-2, with 8 bases that match TRBD1. Germline CDR1 is MDHEN and CDR2 is SYDVKM. There are 15 residues in the CDR3. V dropped 3 bases and J dropped 0; count of bases not matched to a gene: 3. The CDR3 here is CASSLLTGANYGYTF. The CDR3 DNA reads as TGTGCCAGCAGTTTGCTGACAGGGGCTAACTATGGCTACACCTTC.

The chain uses TRBV7-6 and TRBJ2-7; D perhaps matches TRBD2 (6 bases). Looked up from germline, CDR1 is SGHVS and CDR2 is FNYEAQ. The V gene lost 4 bases and the J gene lost 3 bases, with 19 bases spanning the gap. This CDR3 has 16 residues. This CDR3 is CASSSGRREVDYEQYF. CDR3 nucleotide sequence: TGTGCCAGCAGCTCAGGGAGGCGGGAAGTCGACTACGAGCAGTACTTC.

The chain uses TRBV29-1 and TRBJ1-1, with D perhaps TRBD1 (6 bases). Germline CDR1 and CDR2: SQVTM and ANQGSEA. Trimming stripped 6 bases from V and 1 base from J, with 21 bases between. This CDR3 region has 16 residues. The DNA for the CDR3 is TGCAGCGTGGGAAGTGTTCAGGGGTCATCGAACACTGAAGCTTTCTTT. It specifies CSVGSVQGSSNTEAFF.

The V call is TRBV27, the J call TRBJ2-7; TRBD2 agrees at 8 bases. The germline V gene has CDR1 MNHEY and CDR2 SMNVEV (reference sequence). Trimming at V came to 5 bases and at J to 2 bases, leaving 17 bases not matched to a gene. The CDR3 sequence is 18 residues long. This chain's CDR3 is CASSLCPGGSGIPYEQYF. CDR3 DNA: TGTGCCAGCAGTCTCTGCCCGGGTGGTAGCGGGATCCCCTACGAGCAGTACTTC.

This chain uses TRBV4-1 with TRBJ1-1; 7 nucleotides match TRBD1. Germline CDR1 and CDR2: MGHRA and YSYEKL. The CDR3 extends over 17 amino acids. The J segment lost 0 bases and the V segment lost 1 base, leaving 8 bases of the junction unmatched. The CDR3 is CASSQAPGTVLNTEAFF. In nucleotides, the CDR3 is TGCGCCAGCAGCCAAGCCCCTGGGACAGTCTTGAACACTGAAGCTTTCTTT.

The count of this clone is one. This rearrangement joins TRBV19 to TRBJ1-2, with D uncertain. The V gene lost 1 base and the J gene lost 7 bases, with 22 bases spanning the gap. This CDR3 contains 17 residues. Germline V gene sequence: CDR1 LNHDA, CDR2 SQIVND (reference sequence). The CDR3, as DNA: TGTGCCAGTAGTATAGGTCTCGGACGGAATACGGATTCTGGCTACACCTTC. This encodes CASSIGLGRNTDSGYTF.

CDR3: CASSPIQGALYNEQFF. The CDR3 coding sequence is TGTGCCAGCTCCCCCATACAGGGGGCGTTATACAATGAGCAGTTCTTC. The V call is TRBV18, the J call TRBJ2-1; 9 positions agree with TRBD1. Germline V gene sequence: CDR1 KGHSH, CDR2 LQKENI. There are 16 residues in the CDR3. V was pared by 6 bases and J by 4 bases, with 10 bases of the junction left unmatched.

The chain couples TRBV6-1 to TRBJ2-7, with D possibly matching TRBD1 (6 bases). CDR3 length equals 15 residues. Deletions cut 4 bases from V and 5 bases from J, with 18 bases between. Germline V gene data show CDR1 as MNHNS and CDR2 as SASEGT. This chain's CDR3 is CASSATGSGSNEQYF. CDR3 sequence (DNA): TGTGCCAGCAGTGCCACAGGGTCGGGCAGTAACGAGCAGTACTTC.

This clone was found once. The chain uses TRBV18 and TRBJ2-7; 10 bases agree with TRBD1. There are 15 residues in the CDR3. V was pared by 4 bases and J by 5 bases, with 8 bases of the junction left unmatched. Germline loops: CDR1 KGHSH, CDR2 LQKENI. The CDR3 reads CASSLPGQGKDEQYF. The CDR3 nucleotides are TGTGCCAGCTCACTCCCGGGACAGGGGAAGGACGAGCAGTACTTC.

The V gene is TRBV14, the J gene TRBJ1-1, with 8 bases identical to TRBD1. The germline V gene encodes CDR1 SGHDN and CDR2 FVKESK. V shed 0 bases and J 1 base; nucleotides not matched to a gene: 7. This CDR3 is 17 amino acids long. The DNA for the CDR3 is TGTGCCAGCAGCCAAGATCTCTATGGGACAGGGAACACTGAAGCTTTCTTT. Protein product: CASSQDLYGTGNTEAFF.

The chain is built from TRBV14 and TRBJ2-7, with a weak D call TRBD1 (6 bases). This CDR3 comprises 20 residues. Trimming took off 4 bases at V and 0 bases at J, with 28 bases between the two ends. Germline values: CDR1 SGHDN, CDR2 FVKESK. The CDR3 spells CASSLTQDKAGQISSYEQYF. CDR3 DNA sequence: TGTGCCAGCAGCCTGACTCAAGATAAGGCCGGACAGATTAGCTCCTACGAGCAGTACTTC.

The V call is TRBV2, the J call TRBJ1-1; weak D call: TRBD1 (5 bases). V was pared by 6 bases and J by 7 bases, with 12 bases between. The CDR3 sequence is 12 residues long. Germline V gene data show CDR1 as SNHLY and CDR2 as FYNNEI. Written as DNA, the CDR3 is TGTGCCAGCAGGGAACCGGGGGGTGAAGCTTTCTTT. Protein: CASREPGGEAFF.

The chain uses TRBV21-1 and TRBJ1-6. TRBV21-1 is a pseudogene. The CDR3 consists of 16 residues. The CDR3 reads CASETDVGMYNSPLHF. DNA of the CDR3: TGTGCCAGCGAAACGGACGTGGGTATGTATAATTCACCCCTCCACTTT.

The gene calls are TRBV27 and TRBJ2-5; D gene ambiguous. The germline V and J ends were trimmed by 6 bases and 1 base, with 12 bases remaining between them. CDR3 size: 14 residues. CDR1 and CDR2 (germline): MNHEY, SMNVEV (reference sequence). CDR3 protein: CASSDTVPQETQYF. The CDR3 nucleotides are TGTGCCAGCAGCGATACAGTTCCCCAAGAGACCCAGTACTTC.

The CDR3 spells CAATGTAYEQYF. The CDR3 DNA reads TGTGCCGCGACCGGGACAGCCTACGAGCAGTACTTC. This sequence joins TRBV2 and TRBJ2-7; 7 nucleotides line up with TRBD1. With 11 bases clipped from V and 2 bases from J, the junction kept 6 bases outside the gene matches. The CDR3 contains 12 residues. CDR1 is SNHLY, CDR2 FYNNEI, per germline.

This chain joins TRBV4-1 and TRBJ1-4; TRBD1 matches 9 bases. CDR1 MGHRA and CDR2 YSYEKL come from the germline V gene. V dropped 1 base and J dropped 4; count of bases not matched to a gene: 10. The CDR3 is 18 amino acids. CDR3 coding DNA: TGCGCCAGCAGCCAAGGGGACAGGGAGGAAGGGGGTAATGAAAAACTGTTTTTT. Its protein is CASSQGDREEGGNEKLFF.

This CDR3 reads CASSLDRGTSGGPHYNEQFF. The DNA for the CDR3 is TGCGCCAGCAGCCTTGATAGGGGGACTAGCGGGGGACCCCATTACAATGAGCAGTTCTTC. This chain joins TRBV4-1 and TRBJ2-1, with 14 nucleotides matching TRBD2. This CDR3 is 20 amino acids long. J was trimmed by 4 bases and V by 4 bases; bases with no gene match: 15. Germline CDR1 reads MGHRA; CDR2 reads YSYEKL.

The V gene is TRBV27, the J gene TRBJ1-2, with D possibly TRBD1 on 5 matching bases. The CDR3 consists of 12 residues. The V gene's germline CDR1 is MNHEY and CDR2 SMNVEV (reference sequence). V was shortened by 3 bases and J by 8 bases, with 10 bases between the two germline ends. For the CDR3, the DNA is TGTGCCAGCAGTTTGGGGGGTCACGGCTACACCTTC. Translation gives CASSLGGHGYTF.

The chain uses TRBV4-1 and TRBJ2-7, with TRBD2 as a possible D gene (5 bases). Germline V gene sequence: CDR1 MGHRA, CDR2 YSYEKL. The CDR3 consists of 15 residues. V was pared by 5 bases and J by 2 bases, with 16 bases between. The CDR3 coding sequence is TGCGCCAGCAGCTCAATGACTACCCCGCCCTACGAGCAGTACTTC. This translates into CASSSMTTPPYEQYF.

To note about this clone: The sample carries other DNA sequences with the same CDR3. In nucleotides, the CDR3 is TGCAGCGTTGACGGAGAGACCCAGTACTTC. Its translation: CSVDGETQYF. The chain is built from TRBV29-1 and TRBJ2-5, with D hard to call. Trimming removed 3 bases from V and 4 bases from J, with 3 bases in between. Germline values: CDR1 SQVTM, CDR2 ANQGSEA. The CDR3 is made up of 10 amino acids.

The rearrangement links TRBV28 to TRBJ1-4; 8 nucleotides match TRBD1. Germline loops: CDR1 MDHEN, CDR2 SYDVKM. The CDR3 contains 15 residues. Trimming cost V 10 bases and J 4 bases; bases outside gene matches: 11. In DNA, the CDR3 is TGTGCCACCTCCCGGGACAGGCGGAGTAATGAAAAACTGTTTTTT. Amino acid sequence: CATSRDRRSNEKLFF. The full variable domain, its missing parts supplied by reference TRBV28 and TRBJ1-4, is DVKVTQSSRYLVKRTGEKVFLECVQDMDHENMFWYRQDPGLGLRLIYFSYDVKMKEKGDIPEGYSVSREKKERFSLILESASTNQTSMYLCATSRDRRSNEKLFFGSGTQLSVL.